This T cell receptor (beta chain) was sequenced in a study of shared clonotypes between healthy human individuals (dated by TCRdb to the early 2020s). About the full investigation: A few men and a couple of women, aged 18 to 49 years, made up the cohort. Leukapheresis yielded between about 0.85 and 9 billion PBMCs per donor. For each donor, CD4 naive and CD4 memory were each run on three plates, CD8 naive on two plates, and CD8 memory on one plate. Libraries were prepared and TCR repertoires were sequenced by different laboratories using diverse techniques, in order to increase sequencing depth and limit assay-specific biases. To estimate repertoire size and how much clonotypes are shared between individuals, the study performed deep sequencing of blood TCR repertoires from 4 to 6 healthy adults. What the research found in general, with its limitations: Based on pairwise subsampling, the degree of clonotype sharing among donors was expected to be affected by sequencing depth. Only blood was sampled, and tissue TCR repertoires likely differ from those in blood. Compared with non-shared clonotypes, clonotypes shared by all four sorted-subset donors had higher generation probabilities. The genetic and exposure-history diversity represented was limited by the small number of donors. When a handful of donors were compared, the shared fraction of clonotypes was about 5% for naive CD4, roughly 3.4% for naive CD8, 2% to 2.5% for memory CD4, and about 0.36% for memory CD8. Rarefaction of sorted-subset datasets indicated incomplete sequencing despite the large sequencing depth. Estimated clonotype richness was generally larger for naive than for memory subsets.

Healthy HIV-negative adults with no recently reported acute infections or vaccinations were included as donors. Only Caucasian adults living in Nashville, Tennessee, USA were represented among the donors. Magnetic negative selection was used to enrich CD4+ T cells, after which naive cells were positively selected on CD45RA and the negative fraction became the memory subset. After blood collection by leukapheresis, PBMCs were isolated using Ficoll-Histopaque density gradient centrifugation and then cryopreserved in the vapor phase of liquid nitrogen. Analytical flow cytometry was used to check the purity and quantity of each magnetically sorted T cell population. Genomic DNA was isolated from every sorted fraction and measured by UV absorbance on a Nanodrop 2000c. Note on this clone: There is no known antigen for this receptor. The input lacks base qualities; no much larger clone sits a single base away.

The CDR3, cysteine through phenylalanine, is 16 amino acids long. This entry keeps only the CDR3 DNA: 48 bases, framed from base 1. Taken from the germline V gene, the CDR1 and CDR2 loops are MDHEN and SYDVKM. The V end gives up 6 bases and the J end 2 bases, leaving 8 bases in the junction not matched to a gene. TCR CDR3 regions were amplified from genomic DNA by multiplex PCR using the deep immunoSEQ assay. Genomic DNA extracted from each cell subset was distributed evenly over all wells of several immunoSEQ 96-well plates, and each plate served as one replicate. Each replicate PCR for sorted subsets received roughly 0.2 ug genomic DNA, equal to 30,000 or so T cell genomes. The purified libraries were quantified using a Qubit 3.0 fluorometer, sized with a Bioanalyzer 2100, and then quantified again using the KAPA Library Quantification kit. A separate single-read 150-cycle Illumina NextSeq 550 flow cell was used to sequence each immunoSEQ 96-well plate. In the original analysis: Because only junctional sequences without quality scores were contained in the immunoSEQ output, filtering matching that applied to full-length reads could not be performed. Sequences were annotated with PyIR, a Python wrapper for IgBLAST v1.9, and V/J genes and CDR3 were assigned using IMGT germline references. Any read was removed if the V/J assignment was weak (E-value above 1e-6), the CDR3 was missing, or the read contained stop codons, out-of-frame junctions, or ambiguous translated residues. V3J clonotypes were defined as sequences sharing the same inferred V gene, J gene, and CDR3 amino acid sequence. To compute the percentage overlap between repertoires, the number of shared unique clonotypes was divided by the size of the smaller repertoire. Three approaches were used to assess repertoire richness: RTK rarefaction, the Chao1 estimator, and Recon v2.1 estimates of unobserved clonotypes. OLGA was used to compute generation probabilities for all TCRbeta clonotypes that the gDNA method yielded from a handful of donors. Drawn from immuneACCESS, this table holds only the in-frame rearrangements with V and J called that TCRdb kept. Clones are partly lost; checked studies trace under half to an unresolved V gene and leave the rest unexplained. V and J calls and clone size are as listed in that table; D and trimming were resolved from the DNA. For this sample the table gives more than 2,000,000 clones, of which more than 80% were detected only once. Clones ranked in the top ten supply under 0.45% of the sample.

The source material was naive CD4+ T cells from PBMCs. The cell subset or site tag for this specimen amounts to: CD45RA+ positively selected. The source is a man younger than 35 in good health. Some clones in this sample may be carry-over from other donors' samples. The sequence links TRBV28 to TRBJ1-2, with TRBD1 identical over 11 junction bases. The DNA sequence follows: TGTGCCAGCAGAACCTACGGGACAGGGGGAAACTATGGCTACACCTTC. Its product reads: CASRTYGTGGNYGYTF.